Below are 20 T cell receptor beta chains sequenced from a single sample in a study of control samples from healthy donors and cancer patients. TCRdb's table, derived via immunoSEQ multiplex PCR, lists solely in-frame clones and lacks some. The sample includes 70,000 to 90,000 clones, around 94% of them seen just once. Sequencing input: blood. Receptors were obtained from a woman between 35 and 50 years old in good health.

This clone appeared once. The genes are TRBV29-1 and TRBJ1-5, with D maybe TRBD1 (5 bases). The ends were cut back, 0 bases at V and 7 bases at J, with 7 bases in the middle. The CDR3 consists of 12 residues. CDR1 SQVTM and CDR2 ANQGSEA come from the germline V gene. The CDR3 sequence: CSVEEWGQPQHF. The CDR3 DNA is TGCAGCGTTGAAGAATGGGGGCAGCCCCAGCATTTT. Full variable domain (remainder filled in from reference TRBV29-1 and TRBJ1-5): SAVISQKPSRDICQRGTSLTIQCQVDSQVTMMFWYRQQPGQSLTLIATANQGSEATYESGFVIDKFPISRPNLTFSTLTVSNMSPEDSSIYLCSVEEWGQPQHFGDGTRLSIL.

This rearrangement joins TRBV6-2 or TRBV6-3 to TRBJ2-3, with 7 nucleotides matching TRBD1. Germline loops: CDR1 MNHEY, CDR2 SVGEGT. This CDR3 contains 17 residues. V shed 0 bases, J shed 1 base, and the junction held 7 bases outside the gene matches. CDR3 DNA: TGTGCCAGCAGTTACTCGTCCTATCAGGGGGGCACAGATACGCAGTATTTT. This gives the protein CASSYSSYQGGTDTQYF.

The rearrangement links TRBV11-3 to TRBJ2-5; 8 positions match TRBD2. The V and J ends lost 2 bases and 4 bases, in that order; junction bases with no gene match: 6. CDR3 size: 15 residues. The germline CDR1 and CDR2 sequences are SGHNT and YENEEA. Here the CDR3 DNA reads TGTGCCAGCAGCTTAAGCGGGGGCACAGGAGAGACCCAGTACTTC. Its translation is CASSLSGGTGETQYF.

This chain uses TRBV5-5 with TRBJ1-4; D call uncertain. Trimming shortened V by 2 bases and J by 4 bases, and 12 bases separated the two germline ends. CDR3 size: 15 residues. CDR1 is SGHKS and CDR2 is YYEKEE in the germline V gene (reference sequence). Here the CDR3 reads CASSFNSRVNEKLFF. In DNA form, the CDR3 reads TGTGCCAGCAGCTTTAATAGTCGGGTTAATGAAAAACTGTTTTTT.

The chain combines TRBV5-1 with TRBJ1-4, with D possibly matching TRBD1 (6 bases). Germline V gene lookup returns CDR1 SGHRS and CDR2 YFSETQ. CDR3 length: 15 amino acids. Deletions cut 3 bases from V and 0 bases from J, with 9 bases between. The CDR3 DNA follows: TGCGCCAGCAGCTCACAGGGTTCAACTAATGAAAAACTGTTTTTT. It yields the protein CASSSQGSTNEKLFF.

The chain carries TRBV4-1 and TRBJ2-1; a possible D gene is TRBD2 (5 bases). This CDR3 is 12 amino acids long. With 1 base removed from V and 7 bases from J, the gap between germline ends came to 5 bases. Looked up from germline, CDR1 is MGHRA and CDR2 is YSYEKL. CDR3 nucleotides: TGCGCCAGCAGCCAAGGCGGGAATGAGCAGTTCTTC. It yields the protein CASSQGGNEQFF.

This sequence joins TRBV9 and TRBJ2-2; D might be TRBD2 (6 bases). The germline gives CDR1 SGDLS, CDR2 YYNGEE. The V end lost 3 bases, the J end lost 0 bases, and 9 bases lay between the germline ends. This CDR3 region has 15 residues. CDR3 sequence reads: CASSGGTPNTGELFF. The DNA of the CDR3 is TGTGCCAGCAGCGGAGGGACTCCGAACACCGGGGAGCTGTTTTTT. Full variable domain (outside the CDR3, taken from reference TRBV9 and TRBJ2-2): DSGVTQTPKHLITATGQRVTLRCSPRSGDLSVYWYQQSLDQGLQFLIQYYNGEERAKGNILERFSAQQFPDLHSELNLSSLELGDSALYFCASSGGTPNTGELFFGEGSRLTVL.

For this clone: The CDR3 end shows no conserved phenylalanine or tryptophan, and so a read error is likely. The DNA is omitted, as the CDR3 cannot be located on it reliably, and the CDR3 follows TCRdb's listing. This rearrangement joins TRBV6-1 to TRBJ2-7; TRBD2 is taken as the D call from the table, unchecked against the DNA. Inclusive of both ends, the CDR3 amounts to 16 amino acids. From germline, CDR1 is MNHNS and CDR2 SASEGT. This chain's CDR3 is CASSEGAKTSRTPKDL.

CDR3 protein: CATSRARGRETQYF. In nucleotides, the CDR3 is TGTGCCACCAGCAGAGCCAGGGGGCGGGAGACCCAGTACTTC. The chain has TRBV15 and TRBJ2-5, with 8 bases matching TRBD1. The CDR3 spans 14 residues. The J segment lost 5 bases and the V segment lost 1 base, leaving 3 bases of the junction unmatched. Germline V gene sequence: CDR1 LNHNV, CDR2 YYDKDF (reference sequence).

This chain connects TRBV7-6 to TRBJ1-2, with 10 bases that match TRBD1. Germline V gene data show CDR1 as SGHVS and CDR2 as FNYEAQ. The CDR3 length is 14 residues. J gave up 8 bases and V 4 bases, and 7 bases lay outside the gene matches. The CDR3 loop reads CASSSIGTGDGYTF. CDR3 coding DNA: TGTGCCAGCAGCTCCATCGGGACAGGGGACGGCTACACCTTC.

The chain joins TRBV9 to TRBJ2-5, with D perhaps given as TRBD1 or TRBD2 (5 bases each). Germline values: CDR1 SGDLS, CDR2 YYNGEE. CDR3 length equals 15 residues. V gave up 0 bases and J gave up 5 bases, with 14 bases separating them. The CDR3 coding sequence is TGTGCCAGCAGCGTAGTGGACGGGGCAGGGGAGACCCAGTACTTC. Translating gives CASSVVDGAGETQYF. Drawing the rest from reference TRBV9 and TRBJ2-5, the complete variable domain is DSGVTQTPKHLITATGQRVTLRCSPRSGDLSVYWYQQSLDQGLQFLIQYYNGEERAKGNILERFSAQQFPDLHSELNLSSLELGDSALYFCASSVVDGAGETQYFGPGTRLLVL.

V gene TRBV4-1 combines with J gene TRBJ2-1, with D possibly matching TRBD2 (5 bases). The germline V gene has CDR1 MGHRA and CDR2 YSYEKL. This CDR3 has 15 residues. V lost 1 base and J 9 bases, leaving 16 bases between the germline ends. The CDR3 DNA reads as TGCGCCAGCAGCCAAGGTCCGGCGAGGGTGACTGAGCAGTTCTTC. As protein: CASSQGPARVTEQFF.

The chain links TRBV21-1 to TRBJ1-2; the D call in the table, TRBD1, was not verified against the DNA. TRBV21-1 has pseudogene status. The CDR3 spans 16 residues. The CDR3 DNA is TGTGCCAGCAGCAAAGGGGACAGCCAAACTAACTATGGCTACACCTTC. Residues: CASSKGDSQTNYGYTF.

This clone turned up a few times. The chain couples TRBV4-2 to TRBJ2-2; D remains ambiguous. Trimming pared 3 bases from V and 6 bases from J, leaving 14 bases between. CDR1 is LGHNA, CDR2 YNFKEQ, per germline. The CDR3 extends over 15 amino acids. Written as DNA, the CDR3 is TGTGCCAGCAGCCATCCAGATTGGGGATCCGGGGAGCTGTTTTTT. Its translation is CASSHPDWGSGELFF.

The V gene is TRBV11-2, the J gene TRBJ1-2, with D possibly TRBD1 on 5 matching bases. V was cut by 3 bases and J by 5 bases, with 10 bases left in between. Germline V lookup: CDR1 SGHAT, CDR2 FQNNGV. This CDR3 contains 13 residues. CDR3 nucleotide sequence: TGTGCCAGCAGCTTTGGGACGGCGTATGGCTACACCTTC. Protein: CASSFGTAYGYTF.

This chain joins TRBV24-1 and TRBJ2-3; 10 bases agree with TRBD2. The junction had 5 bases not matched to a gene; V was cut back by 4 bases and J by 2 bases. The CDR3 extends over 16 amino acids. Germline loops: CDR1 KGHDR, CDR2 SFDVKD. The CDR3 loop is CATSDQRGGFTDTQYF. CDR3 nucleotides: TGTGCCACCAGTGACCAGCGGGGGGGCTTCACAGATACGCAGTATTTT.

The V gene is TRBV3-1 (or the pseudogene TRBV3-2), the J gene TRBJ1-2, with a weak D call TRBD1 (6 bases). The length of the CDR3 is 15 residues. Trimming took 0 bases from V and 7 from J, leaving 15 bases between them. CDR1 is LGHDT and CDR2 is YNNKEL in the germline V gene (reference sequence). The CDR3 DNA sequence: TGTGCCAGCAGCCAAGAAGGAATCAGGGGCGGTGGCTACACCTTC. Translating it yields CASSQEGIRGGGYTF.

This chain connects TRBV7-9 to TRBJ1-1; D remains unclear. V dropped 1 base and J dropped 1 base, with 7 bases sitting between them. The germline V gene encodes CDR1 SEHNR and CDR2 FQNEAQ (reference sequence). The CDR3 is 14 amino acids. The CDR3 loop is CASSLDRQNTEAFF. The CDR3 nucleotides are TGTGCCAGCAGCTTAGACAGACAGAACACTGAAGCTTTCTTT.

The genes are TRBV19 and TRBJ2-5; the match to TRBD2 covers 13 bases. This CDR3 is built from 18 residues. Germline V gene lookup returns CDR1 LNHDA and CDR2 SQIVND (reference sequence). V lost 0 bases, J lost 4 bases, and 8 bases stayed unmatched. Here the CDR3 DNA reads TGTGCCAGTAGTATAGATCAGCAGGGACTAGCGGGGAGAGAGACCCAGTACTTC. This codes for CASSIDQQGLAGRETQYF.

This clone has only one observation. The chain couples TRBV5-6 to TRBJ2-1; D remains ambiguous. With 2 bases removed from V and 4 bases from J, the gap between germline ends came to 7 bases. The length of the CDR3 is 13 residues. Germline V lookup: CDR1 SGHDT, CDR2 YYEEEE. The CDR3 spells CASSFVGYNEQFF. The CDR3 DNA reads as TGTGCCAGCAGCTTCGTTGGTTACAATGAGCAGTTCTTC.